The clone carrying this T cell receptor beta chain was seen more than once but under ten times. Its specificity is unknown. This specimen belongs to a study of response to subunit inactivated influenza vaccine. Study conclusions and caveats: The study's authors posited that every seasonal influenza vaccination enlists few new T cells.

One entry per CDR3 protein results from TCRdb running MiXCR on the RT-PCR reads. The sample includes about 300,000 distinct CDR3 sequences, 21% seen only once; the top ten take roughly 10%. With 6 bases removed from V and 4 bases from J, the gap between germline ends came to 17 bases. This CDR3 contains 15 residues. Germline values: CDR1 SNHLY, CDR2 FYNNEI. The genes are TRBV2 and TRBJ2-3, with D maybe TRBD2 (6 bases). This receptor was obtained from a man between 50 and 75 years old who received an inactivated influenza vaccine. Sequencing used PBMCs from blood, obtained 21 months after vaccination. The chain's CDR3 is CASRGGRLGADTQYF. The CDR3 nucleotides are TGTGCCAGCAGGGGGGGACGGCTGGGGGCAGATACGCAGTATTTT.